This T cell receptor (beta chain) was captured by sequencing in a study of T cell responses to AZD1222 COVID-19 vaccine. Whole-study findings and limits: Vaccination with two AZD1222 doses was followed by a rise in Spike-specific TCR breadth and depth. Donors were chiefly white British, with a greater number of females, and clonal diversity was perhaps underestimated.

V was pared by 6 bases and J by 1 base, with 12 bases between. This CDR3 has 14 amino acids. CDR1 is SEHNR and CDR2 is FQNEAQ in the germline V gene (reference sequence). Libraries were prepared by immunoSEQ multiplex PCR; TCRdb keeps only in-frame clonotypes and omits some of them. The sample has more than 90,000 clones; about 86% are singletons. Second-dose intervals of approximately 4 or approximately 12 weeks were pooled. With regard to this clone: What it binds is not known.

Sample: peripheral blood, taken 28 days after the second AZD1222 dose. This sequence was found in an adult who received the AZD1222 COVID-19 vaccine. This chain uses TRBV7-9 with TRBJ1-1, with D perhaps TRBD1 (6 bases). CDR3 DNA sequence: TGTGCCAGCAGTTTACAGGGAGGGAACACTGAAGCTTTCTTT. Amino acid sequence: CASSLQGGNTEAFF.